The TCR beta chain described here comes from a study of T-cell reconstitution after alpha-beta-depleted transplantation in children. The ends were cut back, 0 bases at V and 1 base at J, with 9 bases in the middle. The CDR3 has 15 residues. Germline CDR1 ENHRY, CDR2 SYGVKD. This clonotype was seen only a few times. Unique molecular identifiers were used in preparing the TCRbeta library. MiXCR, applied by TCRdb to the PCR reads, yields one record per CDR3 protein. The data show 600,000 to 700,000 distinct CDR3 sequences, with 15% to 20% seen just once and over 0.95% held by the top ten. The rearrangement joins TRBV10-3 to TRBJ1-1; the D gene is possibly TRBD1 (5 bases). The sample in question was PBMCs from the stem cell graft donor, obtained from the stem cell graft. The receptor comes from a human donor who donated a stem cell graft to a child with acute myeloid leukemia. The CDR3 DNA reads TGTGCCATCAGTGAGTCGTTCCAGGGGAACACTGAAGCTTTCTTT. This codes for CAISESFQGNTEAFF.